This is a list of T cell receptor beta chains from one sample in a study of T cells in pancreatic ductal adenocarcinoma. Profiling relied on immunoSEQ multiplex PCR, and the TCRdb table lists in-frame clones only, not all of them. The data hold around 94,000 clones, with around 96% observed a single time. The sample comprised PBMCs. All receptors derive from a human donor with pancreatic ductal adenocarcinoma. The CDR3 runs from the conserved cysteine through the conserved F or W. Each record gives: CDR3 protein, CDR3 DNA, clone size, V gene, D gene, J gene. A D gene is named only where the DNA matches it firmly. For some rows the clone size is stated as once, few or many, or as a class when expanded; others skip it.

CDR3: CASSPGQGRNTIYF
DNA: TGTGCCAGCTCACCGGGACAGGGACGAAACACCATATATTTT
size: NA
V: TRBV18
D: TRBD1
J: TRBJ1-3

CDR3: CASSRSGELFF
DNA: TGTGCCAGCAGTCGTTCCGGGGAGCTGTTTTTT
size: NA
V: TRBV9
D: NA
J: TRBJ2-2

CDR3: CASSLALASTDTQYF
DNA: TGTGCCAGCAGTTTGGCGTTAGCGAGCACAGATACGCAGTATTTT
size: NA
V: TRBV7-2
D: NA
J: TRBJ2-3

CDR3: CASNYQGQGGYGYTF
DNA: TGTGCCAGCAACTACCAGGGACAGGGAGGATATGGCTACACCTTC
size: NA
V: TRBV5-5
D: TRBD1
J: TRBJ1-2

CDR3: CASSLNRGQETQYF
DNA: TGTGCCAGCTCATTAAACAGGGGGCAAGAGACCCAGTACTTC
size: NA
V: TRBV18
D: TRBD1
J: TRBJ2-5

CDR3: CASSEKKAGVPYEQYF
DNA: TGTGCCAGCAGCGAGAAAAAGGCGGGAGTGCCGTACGAGCAGTACTTC
size: NA
V: TRBV7-8
D: TRBD2
J: TRBJ2-7

CDR3: CASGRGLAGTDTQYF
DNA: TGCGCCAGCGGGCGGGGGCTAGCGGGAACAGATACGCAGTATTTT
size: once
V: TRBV5-1
D: TRBD2
J: TRBJ2-3

CDR3: CASSPTANYGYTF
DNA: TGTGCCAGCAGCCCTACAGCTAACTATGGCTACACCTTC
size: few
V: TRBV6-1
D: NA
J: TRBJ1-2

CDR3: CASSRGDRASSQPQHF
DNA: TGTGCCAGCAGCCGAGGGGACAGGGCTAGTAGTCAGCCCCAGCATTTT
size: NA
V: TRBV28
D: TRBD1
J: TRBJ1-5

CDR3: CASSRGAGVAFF
DNA: TGTGCCAGCAGCCGGGGGGCCGGGGTGGCTTTCTTT
size: NA
V: TRBV5-6
D: NA
J: TRBJ1-1

CDR3: CASTYSGSPHEQYF
DNA: TGTGCCAGCACCTATTCGGGGTCTCCCCACGAGCAGTACTTC
size: medium-sized
V: TRBV25-1
D: NA
J: TRBJ2-7

CDR3: CASKPGTINTGELFF
DNA: TGTGCCAGCAAGCCCGGGACTATTAACACCGGGGAGCTGTTTTTT
size: NA
V: TRBV2
D: TRBD2
J: TRBJ2-2

CDR3: CATIEEGINEQYF
DNA: TGTGCCACCATTGAGGAGGGAATAAACGAGCAGTACTTC
size: NA
V: TRBV15
D: NA
J: TRBJ2-7

CDR3: CASSVGSGKTYEQYF
DNA: TGTGCCAGCAGCGTAGGTAGCGGGAAGACCTACGAGCAGTACTTC
size: NA
V: TRBV9
D: TRBD2
J: TRBJ2-7

CDR3: CAISEGDRDFEQYF
DNA: TGTGCCATCAGTGAAGGGGACAGGGATTTTGAGCAGTACTTC
size: NA
V: TRBV10-3
D: TRBD1
J: TRBJ2-7

CDR3: CASAEDGHSGNTIYF
DNA: TGTGCCAGCGCGGAGGACGGTCACTCTGGAAACACCATATATTTT
size: NA
V: TRBV2
D: NA
J: TRBJ1-3

CDR3: CASSYYSGPTYEQYF
DNA: TGTGCCAGCAGCTATTATAGCGGCCCGACCTACGAGCAGTACTTC
size: NA
V: TRBV7-2
D: NA
J: TRBJ2-7

CDR3: CASSYGSRPETQYF
DNA: TGTGCCAGCAGTTACGGATCCAGGCCAGAGACCCAGTACTTC
size: once
V: TRBV6-5
D: NA
J: TRBJ2-5

CDR3: CASKASGSNGWIGELFF
DNA: TGTGCCAGCAAAGCTAGCGGGAGTAACGGTTGGATCGGGGAGCTGTTTTTT
size: NA
V: TRBV27
D: TRBD2
J: TRBJ2-2

CDR3: CASSWTYYGYTF
DNA: TGTGCCAGCAGCTGGACTTATTATGGCTACACCTTC
size: NA
V: TRBV7-9
D: NA
J: TRBJ1-2

CDR3: CASSVAGQPYNEQFF
DNA: TGTGCCAGCAGCGTAGCCGGACAGCCCTACAATGAGCAGTTCTTC
size: NA
V: TRBV9
D: NA
J: TRBJ2-1

CDR3: CASSLQQGAGMNTEAFF
DNA: TGTGCCAGCAGTTTACAACAGGGGGCCGGAATGAACACTGAAGCTTTCTTT
size: NA
V: TRBV27
D: TRBD1
J: TRBJ1-1

CDR3: CASSEDPGKGRQPQHF
DNA: TGTGCCAGCAGTGAGGACCCAGGCAAGGGGCGTCAGCCCCAGCATTTT
size: NA
V: TRBV2
D: NA
J: TRBJ1-5

CDR3: CASSPTTGYSNQPQHF
DNA: TGCGCCAGCAGCCCGACGACAGGTTATAGCAATCAGCCCCAGCATTTT
size: once
V: TRBV5-1
D: NA
J: TRBJ1-5

CDR3: CASSYSDRVGHEQYF
DNA: TGTGCCAGCAGTTACTCGGACAGGGTAGGTCACGAGCAGTACTTC
size: NA
V: TRBV6-5
D: TRBD1
J: TRBJ2-7

CDR3: CASSVASTNEKLFF
DNA: TGTGCCAGCAGCGTAGCTTCAACTAATGAAAAACTGTTTTTT
size: NA
V: TRBV9
D: NA
J: TRBJ1-4

CDR3: CASRDSLQETQYF
DNA: TGTGCCAGCAGAGACAGCTTACAAGAGACCCAGTACTTC
size: NA
V: TRBV7-9
D: NA
J: TRBJ2-5

CDR3: CASGSTMDEQYF
DNA: TGTGCCAGCGGGAGTACTATGGACGAGCAGTACTTC
size: NA
V: TRBV6-6
D: NA
J: TRBJ2-7

CDR3: CASSSRQGKYNEQFF
DNA: TGTGCCAGCAGCTCCCGACAGGGCAAGTACAATGAGCAGTTCTTC
size: NA
V: TRBV9
D: TRBD1
J: TRBJ2-1

CDR3: CASSPAGTRLSAYF
DNA: TGTGCCAGCTCACCAGCCGGGACTAGGCTGTCGGCGTACTTC
size: NA
V: TRBV18
D: TRBD2
J: TRBJ2-7

CDR3: CASSPAHRGIYEQYF
DNA: TGCGCCAGCAGCCCGGCTCACAGGGGGATCTACGAGCAGTACTTC
size: once
V: TRBV4-3
D: TRBD1
J: TRBJ2-7

CDR3: CASSLGNGATNEKLFF
DNA: TGTGCCAGCAGTTTAGGGAACGGGGCAACTAATGAAAAACTGTTTTTT
size: NA
V: TRBV28
D: NA
J: TRBJ1-4